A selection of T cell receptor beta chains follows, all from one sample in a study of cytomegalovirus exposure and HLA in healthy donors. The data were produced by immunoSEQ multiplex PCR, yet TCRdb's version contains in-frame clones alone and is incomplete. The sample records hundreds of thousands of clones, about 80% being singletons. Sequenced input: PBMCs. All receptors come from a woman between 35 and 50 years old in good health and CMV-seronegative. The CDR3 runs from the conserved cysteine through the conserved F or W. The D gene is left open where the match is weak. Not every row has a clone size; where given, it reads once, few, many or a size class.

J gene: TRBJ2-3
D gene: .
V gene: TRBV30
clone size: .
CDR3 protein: CAWSVLGRASTDTQYF
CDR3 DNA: TGTGCCTGGAGTGTACTGGGCAGGGCAAGCACAGATACGCAGTATTTT

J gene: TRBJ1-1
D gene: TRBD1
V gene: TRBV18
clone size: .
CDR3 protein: CASSPVTGVNTEAFF
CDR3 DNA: TGTGCCAGCTCACCCGTGACAGGGGTGAACACTGAAGCTTTCTTT

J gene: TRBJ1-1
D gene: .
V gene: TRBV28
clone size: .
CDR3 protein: CASSLLTVAEAFF
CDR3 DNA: TGTGCCAGCAGTTTATTAACAGTGGCTGAAGCTTTCTTT

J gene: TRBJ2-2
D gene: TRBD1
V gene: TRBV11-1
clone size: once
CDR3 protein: CASSSRGTGNTGELFF
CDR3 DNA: TGTGCCAGCAGCTCCAGGGGGACAGGGAACACCGGGGAGCTGTTTTTT

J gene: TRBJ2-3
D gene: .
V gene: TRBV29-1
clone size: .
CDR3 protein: CSATHRGGDTQYF
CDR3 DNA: TGCAGCGCGACGCATAGGGGGGGAGATACGCAGTATTTT

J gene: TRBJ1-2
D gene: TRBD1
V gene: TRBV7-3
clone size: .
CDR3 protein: CASSFQTGTASGGYTF
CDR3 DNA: TGTGCCAGCAGCTTTCAAACCGGGACAGCATCGGGTGGCTACACCTTC

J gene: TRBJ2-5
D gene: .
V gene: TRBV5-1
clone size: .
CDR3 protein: CASSLELARTQYF
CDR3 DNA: TGCGCCAGCAGCCTGGAGCTAGCACGGACCCAGTACTTC

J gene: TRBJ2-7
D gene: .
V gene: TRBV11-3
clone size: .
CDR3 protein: CASTRGYEQYF
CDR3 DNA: TGTGCCAGCACCCGGGGCTACGAGCAGTACTTC

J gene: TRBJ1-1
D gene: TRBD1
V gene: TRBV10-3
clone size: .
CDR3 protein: CASRPPGTALNEAFF
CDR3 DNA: TGTGCCAGCCGCCCCCCCGGGACAGCACTTAATGAAGCTTTCTTT

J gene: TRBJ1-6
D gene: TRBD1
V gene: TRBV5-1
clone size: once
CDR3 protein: CASSQTGGTLDSPLHF
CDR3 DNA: TGCGCCAGCAGCCAGACAGGGGGTACTCTCGATTCACCCCTCCACTTT